This paragraph reports one T cell receptor beta chain. Its antigen remains unidentified. Sequencing used immunoSEQ multiplex PCR; TCRdb keeps in-frame clones, though not all of them. The sample holds 2 million to 2.5 million clones, 85% to 95% seen once. The sample originates from a study of shared clonotypes between healthy human individuals. Study outcomes and limitations: About 5% of naive CD4 clonotypes were common to a handful of donors. The donor pool, a small one, limited the genetic and exposure-history diversity represented. Relative to memory subsets, naive subsets generally showed larger estimated richness.

None of the donors, who were healthy HIV-negative adults, had recently had acute infections or vaccinations. Germline V gives CDR1 SGHRS, CDR2 YFSETQ. Trimming removed 3 bases at V and 9 bases at J, with 10 bases between. This CDR3 is built from 11 residues. The origin of this receptor is a man between 18 and 35 years old in good health. Source material: naive CD4+ T cells sorted from blood. Sample subset: CD45RA+ positively selected. The V call is TRBV5-1, the J call TRBJ2-7; the D gene is possibly TRBD1 (6 bases). Here the CDR3 DNA reads TGCGCCAGCAGCTCTGGACAGTGGCAGTACTTC. It translates to CASSSGQWQYF. The full variable domain, with the rest looked up from reference TRBV5-1 and TRBJ2-7, is KAGVTQTPRYLIKTRGQQVTLSCSPISGHRSVSWYQQTPGQGLQFLFEYFSETQRNKGNFPGRFSGRQFSNSRSEMNVSTLELGDSALYLCASSSGQWQYFGPGTRLTVT.